The TCR beta chain under discussion was sequenced for a study of early T cells in non-severe SARS-CoV-2 infection. Study at large: Sequenced bulk RNA came from whole blood that was unsorted, and chains were unpaired.

There are 12 residues in the CDR3. Trimming left V 2 bases short and J 2 bases short, with 7 bases between. Germline CDR1 and CDR2: DFQATT and SNEGSKA (reference sequence). Each CDR3 protein gets one entry after TCRdb re-called the 5' RACE reads with MiXCR. The sample has approximately 64,000 distinct CDR3 sequences; over 4% are singletons. The genes are TRBV20-1 and TRBJ2-7; D is uncertain. Sequencing used whole blood. This clonotype was sampled from an adult who was a healthcare worker with PCR-confirmed SARS-CoV-2 infection or an uninfected control (not recorded which). CDR3: CSARLVAYEQYF. In DNA, the CDR3 is TGCAGTGCTAGATTAGTGGCCTACGAGCAGTACTTC.